This T cell receptor beta chain was recorded in a study of preoperative IRX-2 immunotherapy in early breast cancer. Germline V CDR1 and CDR2: WSHSY, SAAADI. V lost 6 bases to trimming and J lost 6 bases; unmatched junction nucleotides: 8. The CDR3 is 14 amino acids. Treatment in this sample: preoperative locoregional IRX-2 cytokine immunotherapy. Preoperative locoregional IRX-2 cytokine immunotherapy was tested in the phase Ib source study. Here immunoSEQ multiplex PCR was the method, and the copy in TCRdb shows in-frame clones only, minus some. Here the sample spans tens of thousands of clones, 75% to 80% being singletons.

Sequencing was performed on lymph node tissue, taken before IRX-2 immunotherapy. The J gene is TRBJ2-7, the V gene TRBV10-2, with 10 bases aligning to TRBD1. The TCR was taken from a human donor with breast cancer. The CDR3 DNA is TGCGCCAGCAGAAGGGGACAGGGGTACGGCGAGCAGTACTTC. Translated: CASRRGQGYGEQYF.